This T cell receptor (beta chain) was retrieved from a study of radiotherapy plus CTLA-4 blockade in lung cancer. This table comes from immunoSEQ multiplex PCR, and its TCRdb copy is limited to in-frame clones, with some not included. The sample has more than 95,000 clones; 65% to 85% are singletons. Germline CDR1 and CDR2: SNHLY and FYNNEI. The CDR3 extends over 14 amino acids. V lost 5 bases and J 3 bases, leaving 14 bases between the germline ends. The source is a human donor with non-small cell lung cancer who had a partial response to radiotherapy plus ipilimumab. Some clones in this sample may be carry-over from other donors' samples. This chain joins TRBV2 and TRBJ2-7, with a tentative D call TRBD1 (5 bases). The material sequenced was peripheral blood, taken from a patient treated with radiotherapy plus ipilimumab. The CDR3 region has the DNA TGTGCCAGCAGTCCTCATTTAGACAGCTACGAGCAGTACTTC. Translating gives CASSPHLDSYEQYF. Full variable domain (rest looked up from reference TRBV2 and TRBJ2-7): EPEVTQTPSHQVTQMGQEVILRCVPISNHLYFYWYRQILGQKVEFLVSFYNNEISEKSEIFDDQFSVERPDGSNFTLKIRSTKLEDSAMYFCASSPHLDSYEQYFGPGTRLTVT.